The rows below give T cell receptor beta chains drawn from one sample of a study of blood T cells in healthy people across ages. In TCRdb, the 5' RACE reads were re-called with MiXCR into one record per CDR3 protein. Here the sample spans hundreds of thousands of distinct CDR3 sequences, over 20% being singletons. Sequences were obtained from blood. The receptors shown here come from a man aged 65-85 years in good health. Both conserved end residues are part of each CDR3. The order of the fields is J gene, V gene, clone size, D gene, CDR3 DNA, CDR3 protein. The D gene is left open where the match is weak. The listing skips clone size in some rows; elsewhere it reads once, few, many or a size class.

>TRBJ2-5|TRBV20-1|few|.
TGCAGTGCTCACGACTTAAACCAAGAGACCCAGTACTTC
CSAHDLNQETQYF
>TRBJ1-4|TRBV18|once|.
TGTGCCAGCTCAATCGGAGGCTCTTCTAATGAAAAACTGTTTTTT
CASSIGGSSNEKLFF
>TRBJ1-6|TRBV3-1|.|.
TGTGCCAGCAGCCAAGCCCCGGACGGGAGAAATTCACCCCTCCACTTT
CASSQAPDGRNSPLHF
>TRBJ2-6|TRBV6-1|.|.
TGTGCCAGCAGTGAAGGCCTAGCTTGGGCCAGCTCTGGGGCCAACGTCCTGACTTTC
CASSEGLAWASSGANVLTF
>TRBJ2-1|TRBV6-5|.|.
TGTGCCAGCAGTTACTCGATTTTAGGGTCTTACAATGAGCAGTTCTTC
CASSYSILGSYNEQFF
>TRBJ1-2|TRBV5-1|.|.
TGCGCCAGCAGCGGACCCAGGGGACCAACTAACTATGGCTACACCTTC
CASSGPRGPTNYGYTF
>TRBJ2-1|TRBV20-1|.|.
TGCAGTGCTAGTGGTAGGCGGAATGAGCAGCTCTTC
CSASGRRNEQLF
>TRBJ2-5|TRBV12-3/TRBV12-4|.|.
TGTGCCAGCAAAACAGGGATGGGGGAGACCCAGTACTTC
CASKTGMGETQYF
>TRBJ2-5|TRBV15|few|.
TGTGCCACCAGCAGCAACGGACAGTCCCAAGAGACCCAGCACTTC
CATSSNGQSQETQHF
>TRBJ2-5|TRBV6-2/TRBV6-3|.|TRBD2
TGTGCCAGCAGAGCGGGAGGCCCTGAGACCCAGTACTTC
CASRAGGPETQYF
>TRBJ2-2|TRBV20-1|.|.
TGCAGTGCTAACGGGCAGGCATACACCGGGGAGCTGTTTTTT
CSANGQAYTGELFF
>TRBJ2-5|TRBV7-7|few|.
TGTGCCAGCAGCTTAGGTCAGGTTATCCAAGAGACCCAGTACTTC
CASSLGQVIQETQYF
>TRBJ1-1|TRBV11-2|few|.
TGTGCCAGCAGCCCAAAGAGGGGGGTGATCACTGAAGCTTTCTTT
CASSPKRGVITEAFF
>TRBJ2-1|TRBV7-6|few|.
TGTGCCAGCAGCCAGTCTAGAAATGAGCAGTTCTTC
CASSQSRNEQFF
>TRBJ1-2|TRBV7-9|many|TRBD1
TGTGCCAGCAGCTTATCGGGACAGGCTAACTATGGCTACACCTTC
CASSLSGQANYGYTF
>TRBJ2-1|TRBV5-1|few|TRBD2
TGCGCCAGCAGCTTGGTTCCTAGCGGGATGGGGGATGAGCAGTTCTTC
CASSLVPSGMGDEQFF
>TRBJ2-2|TRBV7-9|few|TRBD2
TGTGCCAGCAGCTTATTTGATGAGGGGCCTAGCGGGAAGACCGGGGAGCTGTTTTTT
CASSLFDEGPSGKTGELFF
>TRBJ2-7|TRBV29-1|few|.
TGCAGCGTTCGTGGGGGGATAGAGCAGTACTTC
CSVRGGIEQYF
>TRBJ2-1|TRBV13|many|TRBD1
TGTGCCAGCAGCTTAGGGGGACAGGGGGCGTCCTACAATGAGCAGTTCTTC
CASSLGGQGASYNEQFF
>TRBJ2-1|TRBV7-2|.|TRBD2
TGTGCCAGCAGCGCCCCCGGGACTAGGACCCTCAATGAGCAGTTCTTC
CASSAPGTRTLNEQFF
>TRBJ2-5|TRBV12-3/TRBV12-4|few|TRBD2
TGTGCCAGCAGCCTTGGACTAGCGGGAATACGAGGTCAAGAGACCCAGTACTTC
CASSLGLAGIRGQETQYF
>TRBJ2-6|TRBV20-1|few|.
TGCAGTGCTAGAGGGACTGAGGGAGCCTCTGGGGCCAACGTCCTGACTTTC
CSARGTEGASGANVLTF
>TRBJ1-4|TRBV7-9|.|.
TGTGCCAGCAGCCCAACCGCCTTTTTTGAAAAACTGTTTTTT
CASSPTAFFEKLFF
>TRBJ1-2|TRBV6-6|few|.
TGTGCCAGCAGTTACGACTATGGCTACACCTTC
CASSYDYGYTF
>TRBJ1-4|TRBV12-3/TRBV12-4|.|.
TGTGCCAGCTCCCGAAGGTTTAATGAAAAACTGTTTTTT
CASSRRFNEKLFF
>TRBJ2-4|TRBV3-1|.|TRBD2
TGTGCCAGCAGGACTAGCGGGAGGAACATTCAGTACTTC
CASRTSGRNIQYF
>TRBJ1-1|TRBV12-3/TRBV12-4|.|TRBD1
TGTGCCAGCAGCGTCGACAGGGGCCCCTCCCCTAACACTGAAGCTTTCTTT
CASSVDRGPSPNTEAFF
>TRBJ1-5|TRBV4-1|.|TRBD1
TGCGCCAGCAGCCAAGATCGGGACAGCTACCAGCCCCAGCATTTT
CASSQDRDSYQPQHF
>TRBJ2-1|TRBV12-3/TRBV12-4|.|TRBD2
TGTGCCAGCAGTCCTAGCGGGAGGTATAATGAGCAGTTCTTC
CASSPSGRYNEQFF
>TRBJ2-1|TRBV10-3|few|.
TGTGCCATCCGGGACATGGTTTATGAGCAGTTCTTC
CAIRDMVYEQFF
>TRBJ1-2|TRBV10-3|.|.
TGTGCCATCACCCCAGGGGACTATGGCTACACCTTC
CAITPGDYGYTF
>TRBJ2-6|TRBV12-3/TRBV12-4|.|.
TGTGCCAGCAGTTTCTGGGAAACTGGGGCCAACGTCCTGACTTTC
CASSFWETGANVLTF
>TRBJ2-7|TRBV29-1|.|.
TGCAGCGTCCGACAGTCTTCCTACGAGCAGTACTTC
CSVRQSSYEQYF
>TRBJ2-1|TRBV20-1|many|.
TGCAGTGCCGAACCTGGGGGTAGTTTTGAGCAGTTCTTC
CSAEPGGSFEQFF
>TRBJ2-1|TRBV5-1|few|.
TGCGCCAGCAGCTTGGTGGTGGTTCGGGACAATGAGCAGTTCTTC
CASSLVVVRDNEQFF
>TRBJ2-1|TRBV5-6|.|.
TGTGCCAGCAGCTTGGCGGCGGGGCAGTTCTTC
CASSLAAGQFF
>TRBJ2-3|TRBV7-3|.|TRBD1
TGTGCCAGCAGCTTGGGACAGTCAGGAGATACGCAGTATTTT
CASSLGQSGDTQYF